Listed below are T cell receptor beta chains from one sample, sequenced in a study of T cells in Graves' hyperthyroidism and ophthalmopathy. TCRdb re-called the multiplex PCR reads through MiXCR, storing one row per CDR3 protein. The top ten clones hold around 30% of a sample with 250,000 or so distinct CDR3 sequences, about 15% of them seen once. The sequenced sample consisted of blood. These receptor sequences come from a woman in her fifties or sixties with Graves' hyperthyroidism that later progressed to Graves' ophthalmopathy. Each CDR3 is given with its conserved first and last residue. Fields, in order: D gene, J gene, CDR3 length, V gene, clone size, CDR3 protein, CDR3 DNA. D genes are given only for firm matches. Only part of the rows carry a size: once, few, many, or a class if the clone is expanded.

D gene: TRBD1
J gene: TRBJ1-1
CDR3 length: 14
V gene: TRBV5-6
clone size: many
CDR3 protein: CASSWGQGWTEAFF
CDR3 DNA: TGTGCCAGCAGCTGGGGACAGGGCTGGACTGAAGCTTTCTTT

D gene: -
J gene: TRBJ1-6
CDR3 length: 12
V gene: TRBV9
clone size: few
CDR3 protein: CASSVLGSPLHF
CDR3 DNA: TGTGCCAGCAGCGTATTAGGGTCACCCCTCCACTTT

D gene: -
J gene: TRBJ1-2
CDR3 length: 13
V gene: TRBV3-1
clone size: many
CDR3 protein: CASSQGDNYGYTF
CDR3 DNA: TGTGCCAGCAGCCAAGGGGATAACTATGGCTACACCTTC

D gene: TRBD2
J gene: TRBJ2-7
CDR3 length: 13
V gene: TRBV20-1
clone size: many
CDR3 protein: CSAMVLAVYEQYF
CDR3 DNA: TGCAGTGCTATGGTACTAGCGGTCTACGAGCAGTACTTC

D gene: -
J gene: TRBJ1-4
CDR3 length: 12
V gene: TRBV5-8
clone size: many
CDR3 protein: CASSFDSGELFF
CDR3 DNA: TGTGCCAGCAGCTTTGACAGTGGTGAACTGTTTTTT

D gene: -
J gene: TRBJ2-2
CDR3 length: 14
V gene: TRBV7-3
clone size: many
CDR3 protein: CASSLTVSTGELFF
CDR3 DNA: TGTGCCAGCAGCTTAACAGTTTCCACCGGGGAGCTGTTTTTT

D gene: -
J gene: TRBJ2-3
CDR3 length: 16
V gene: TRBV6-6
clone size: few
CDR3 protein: CASSYGRGTDFDTQYF
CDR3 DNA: TGTGCCAGCAGTTACGGGAGGGGGACAGACTTCGATACGCAGTATTTT

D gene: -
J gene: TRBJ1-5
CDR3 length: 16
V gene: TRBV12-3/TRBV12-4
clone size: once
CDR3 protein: CASSLARDPLNQPQHF
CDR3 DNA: TGTGCCAGCAGTTTAGCCAGGGATCCCCTCAATCAGCCCCAGCATTTT

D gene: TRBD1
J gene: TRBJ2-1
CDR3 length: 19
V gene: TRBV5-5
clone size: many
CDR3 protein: CASSLEGSTWTGAGNEQFF
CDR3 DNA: TGTGCCAGCAGCTTGGAGGGGTCGACATGGACAGGGGCGGGGAATGAGCAGTTCTTC

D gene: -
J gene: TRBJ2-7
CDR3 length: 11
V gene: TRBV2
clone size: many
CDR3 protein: CASTLYYEQYF
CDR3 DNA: TGTGCCAGCACCCTCTACTACGAGCAGTACTTC

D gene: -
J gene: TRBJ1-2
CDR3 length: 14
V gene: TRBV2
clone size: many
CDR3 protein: CASTPRRGNYGYTF
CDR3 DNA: TGTGCCAGCACCCCGAGGAGAGGAAACTATGGCTACACCTTC

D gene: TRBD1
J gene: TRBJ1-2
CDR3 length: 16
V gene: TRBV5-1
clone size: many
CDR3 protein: CASSLAELGTGYGYTF
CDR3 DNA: TGCGCCAGCAGCTTGGCAGAATTGGGGACAGGGTATGGCTACACCTTC

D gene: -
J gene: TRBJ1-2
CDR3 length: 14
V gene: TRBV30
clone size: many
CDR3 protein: CAWSEALENYGYTF
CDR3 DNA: TGTGCCTGGAGTGAGGCATTGGAGAACTATGGCTACACCTTC

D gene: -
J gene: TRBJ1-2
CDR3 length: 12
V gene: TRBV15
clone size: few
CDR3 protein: CATSRARDGYTF
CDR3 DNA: TGTGCCACCAGCAGAGCCAGGGATGGCTACACCTTC

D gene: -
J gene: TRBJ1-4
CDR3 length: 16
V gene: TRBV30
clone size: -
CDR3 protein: CAWSVHRLGETEKLFF
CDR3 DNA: TGTGCCTGGAGTGTACATCGGTTAGGGGAGACTGAAAAACTGTTTTTT

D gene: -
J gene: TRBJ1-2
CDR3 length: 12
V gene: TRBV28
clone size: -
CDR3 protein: CASGIPRSGYTF
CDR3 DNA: TGTGCCAGCGGCATCCCCCGATCGGGCTACACCTTC

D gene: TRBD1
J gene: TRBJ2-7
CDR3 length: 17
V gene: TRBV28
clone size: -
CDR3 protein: CASSEDRGRTESYEQYF
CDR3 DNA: TGTGCCAGCAGTGAGGACAGGGGGCGCACCGAGTCCTACGAGCAGTACTTC

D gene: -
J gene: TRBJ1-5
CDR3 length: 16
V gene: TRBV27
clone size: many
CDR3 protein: CASSLSPPQSNQPQHF
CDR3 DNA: TGTGCCAGCAGTTTGTCTCCTCCGCAGAGCAATCAGCCCCAGCATTTT

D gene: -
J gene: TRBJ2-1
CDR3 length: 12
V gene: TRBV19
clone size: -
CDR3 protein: CASSPANNEQFF
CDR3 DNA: TGTGCCAGTAGTCCAGCCAACAATGAGCAGTTCTTC

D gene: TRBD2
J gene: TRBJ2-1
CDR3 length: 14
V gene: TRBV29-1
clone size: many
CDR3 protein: CSVEHSGRDNEQFF
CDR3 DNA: TGCAGCGTTGAACATAGCGGGAGGGACAATGAGCAGTTCTTC

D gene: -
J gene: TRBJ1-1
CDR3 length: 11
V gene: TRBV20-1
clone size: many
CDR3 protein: CSALLLLEAFF
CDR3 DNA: TGCAGTGCCTTACTACTCCTAGAAGCTTTCTTT

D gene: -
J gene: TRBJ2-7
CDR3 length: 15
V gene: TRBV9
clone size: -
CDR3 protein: CASSVVAGASYEQYF
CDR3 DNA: TGTGCCAGCAGCGTAGTGGCAGGGGCCTCCTACGAGCAGTACTTC

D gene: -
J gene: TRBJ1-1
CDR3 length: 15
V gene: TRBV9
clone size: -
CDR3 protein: CASSAGESKKAEAFF
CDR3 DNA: TGTGCCAGCAGCGCAGGCGAGTCAAAGAAAGCAGAAGCTTTCTTT

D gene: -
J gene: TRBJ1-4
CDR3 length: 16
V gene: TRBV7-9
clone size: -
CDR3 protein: CASSFSGRGFREKLFF
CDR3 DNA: TGTGCCAGCAGCTTTTCGGGTCGAGGGTTTCGGGAAAAACTGTTTTTT

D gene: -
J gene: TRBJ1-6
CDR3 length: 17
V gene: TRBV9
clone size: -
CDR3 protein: CASSPREDAFYNSPLHF
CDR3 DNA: TGTGCCAGCAGCCCCAGGGAAGACGCCTTTTATAATTCACCCCTCCACTTT

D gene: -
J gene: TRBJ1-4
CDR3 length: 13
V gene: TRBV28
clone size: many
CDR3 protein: CASRGTTNEKLFF
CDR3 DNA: TGTGCCAGCAGGGGGACAACTAATGAAAAACTGTTTTTT

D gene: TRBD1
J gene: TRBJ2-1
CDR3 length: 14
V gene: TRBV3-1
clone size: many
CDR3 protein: CASRETTGYNEQFF
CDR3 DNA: TGTGCCAGCAGGGAGACGACAGGGTACAATGAGCAGTTCTTC

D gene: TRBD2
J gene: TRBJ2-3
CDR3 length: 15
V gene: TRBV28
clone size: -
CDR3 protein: CASSLPVGGADTQYF
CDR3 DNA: TGTGCCAGCAGCTTACCGGTCGGGGGGGCAGATACGCAGTATTTT

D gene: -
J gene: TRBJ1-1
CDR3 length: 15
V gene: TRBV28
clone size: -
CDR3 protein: CASSLFQQRTTEAFF
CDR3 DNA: TGTGCCAGCAGTTTATTTCAGCAGCGGACCACTGAAGCTTTCTTT

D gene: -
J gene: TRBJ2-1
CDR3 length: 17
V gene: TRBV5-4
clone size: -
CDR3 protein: CASSSGSKGGIYNEQFF
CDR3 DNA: TGTGCCAGCAGCTCAGGGTCGAAGGGGGGTATATACAATGAGCAGTTCTTC

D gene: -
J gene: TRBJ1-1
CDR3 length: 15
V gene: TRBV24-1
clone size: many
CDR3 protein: CATSDPTDPGTEAFF
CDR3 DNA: TGTGCCACCAGTGATCCAACAGATCCAGGCACTGAAGCTTTCTTT

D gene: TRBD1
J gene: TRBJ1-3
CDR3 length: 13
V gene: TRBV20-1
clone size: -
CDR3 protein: CSARAGQGNTIYF
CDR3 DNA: TGCAGTGCTAGGGCGGGACAGGGAAACACCATATATTTT

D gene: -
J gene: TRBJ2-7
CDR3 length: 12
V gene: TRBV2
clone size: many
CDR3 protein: CASTPNLYEQYF
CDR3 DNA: TGTGCCAGCACCCCAAATCTCTACGAGCAGTACTTC

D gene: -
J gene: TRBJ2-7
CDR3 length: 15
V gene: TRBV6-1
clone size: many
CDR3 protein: CATREPQKSSYEQYF
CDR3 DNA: TGTGCCACCCGAGAGCCCCAGAAGAGCTCCTACGAGCAGTACTTC

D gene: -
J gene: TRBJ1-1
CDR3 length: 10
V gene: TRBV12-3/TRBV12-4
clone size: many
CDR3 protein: CASSSVFAFF
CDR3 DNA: TGTGCCAGCAGCTCGGTCTTTGCTTTCTTT

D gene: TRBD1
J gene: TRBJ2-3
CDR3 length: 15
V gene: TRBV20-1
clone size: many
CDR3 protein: CSARRQGGGEDTQYF
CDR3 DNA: TGCAGTGCTAGAAGACAGGGTGGGGGAGAGGATACGCAGTATTTT

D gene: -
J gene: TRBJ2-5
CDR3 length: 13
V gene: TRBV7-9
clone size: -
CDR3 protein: CASSSGVQETQYF
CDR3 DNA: TGTGCCAGCAGCTCGGGGGTCCAAGAGACCCAGTACTTC

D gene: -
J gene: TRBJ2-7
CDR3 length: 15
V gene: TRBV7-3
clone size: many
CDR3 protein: CASSPPGRVIYEQYF
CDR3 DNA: TGTGCCAGCAGCCCACCAGGCAGGGTGATATACGAGCAGTACTTC

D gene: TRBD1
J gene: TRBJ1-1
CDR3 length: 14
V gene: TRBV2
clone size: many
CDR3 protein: CASNTGGGGTEAFF
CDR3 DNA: TGTGCCAGCAATACAGGGGGAGGGGGCACTGAAGCTTTCTTT

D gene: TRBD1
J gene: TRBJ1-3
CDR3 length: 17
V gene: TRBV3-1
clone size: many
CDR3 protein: CASSQLTWDSSGNTIYF
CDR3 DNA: TGTGCCAGCAGCCAATTAACTTGGGACAGCTCTGGAAACACCATATATTTT

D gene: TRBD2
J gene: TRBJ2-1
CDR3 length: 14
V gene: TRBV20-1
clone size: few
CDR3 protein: CSARNQREGNEQFF
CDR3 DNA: TGCAGTGCTAGAAACCAGCGGGAGGGCAATGAGCAGTTCTTC

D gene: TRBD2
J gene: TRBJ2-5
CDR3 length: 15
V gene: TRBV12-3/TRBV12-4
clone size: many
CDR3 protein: CASSLILGGGETQYF
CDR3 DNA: TGTGCCAGCAGTTTAATTTTGGGGGGGGGAGAGACCCAGTACTTC

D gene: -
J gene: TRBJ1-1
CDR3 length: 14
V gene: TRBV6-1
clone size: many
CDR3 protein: CASRSGYGNTEAFF
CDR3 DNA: TGTGCCAGCAGATCAGGATACGGGAACACTGAAGCTTTCTTT

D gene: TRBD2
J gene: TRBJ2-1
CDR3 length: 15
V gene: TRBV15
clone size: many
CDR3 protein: CATSSGLAAYNEQFF
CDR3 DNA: TGTGCCACCAGCAGCGGACTAGCGGCGTACAATGAGCAGTTCTTC

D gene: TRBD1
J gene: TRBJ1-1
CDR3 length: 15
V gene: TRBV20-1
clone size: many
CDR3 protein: CSATPRQGLNTEAFF
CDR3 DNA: TGCAGTGCGACCCCCCGACAGGGCCTGAACACTGAAGCTTTCTTT

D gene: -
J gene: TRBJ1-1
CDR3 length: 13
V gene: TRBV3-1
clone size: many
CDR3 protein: CASSLKVSTEAFF
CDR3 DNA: TGTGCCAGCAGCCTAAAGGTGTCCACTGAAGCTTTCTTT

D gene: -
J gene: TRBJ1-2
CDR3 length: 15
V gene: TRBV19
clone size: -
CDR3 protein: CASSPTGPANYGYTF
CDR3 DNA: TGTGCCAGTAGTCCGACAGGTCCAGCTAACTATGGCTACACCTTC

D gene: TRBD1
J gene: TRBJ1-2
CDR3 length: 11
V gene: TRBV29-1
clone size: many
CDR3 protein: CSVSGGRGYTF
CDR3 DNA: TGCAGCGTGTCAGGGGGACGTGGCTACACCTTC

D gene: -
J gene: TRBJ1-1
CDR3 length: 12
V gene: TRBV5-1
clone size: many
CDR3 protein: CATTGGGTEAFF
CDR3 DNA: TGCGCCACCACGGGGGGGGGCACTGAAGCTTTCTTT

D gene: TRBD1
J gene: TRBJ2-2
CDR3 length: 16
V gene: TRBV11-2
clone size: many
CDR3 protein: CASSLGDRVNTGELFF
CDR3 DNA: TGTGCCAGCAGCTTAGGGGACAGGGTGAACACCGGGGAGCTGTTTTTT

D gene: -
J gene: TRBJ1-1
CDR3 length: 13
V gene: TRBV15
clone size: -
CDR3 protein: CATSRVMGHEAFF
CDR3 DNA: TGTGCCACCAGCAGAGTTATGGGACATGAAGCTTTCTTT

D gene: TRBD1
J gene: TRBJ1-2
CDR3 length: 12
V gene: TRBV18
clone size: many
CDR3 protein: CASSQGAEGYTF
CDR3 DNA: TGTGCCAGCTCACAGGGGGCTGAAGGCTACACCTTC

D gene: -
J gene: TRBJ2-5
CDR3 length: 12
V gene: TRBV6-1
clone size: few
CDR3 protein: CASLTSTAGRDF
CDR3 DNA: TGTGCCAGCTTAACCTCGACGGCAGGCCGAGACTTC

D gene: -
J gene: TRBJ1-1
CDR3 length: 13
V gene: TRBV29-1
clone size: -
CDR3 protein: CSVAGQGDTEAFF
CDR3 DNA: TGCAGCGTTGCCGGCCAGGGAGACACTGAAGCTTTCTTT